The TCR beta chain under discussion was sequenced for a study of shared clonotypes between healthy human individuals. The CDR3 runs 10 residues. From germline, CDR1 is DFQATT and CDR2 SNEGSKA (reference sequence). V was cut by 6 bases and J by 3 bases, with 6 bases left in between. Original data processing: Because ImmunoSEQ provided only junction sequences with no quality scores, the filtering differed. Sequenced by immunoSEQ multiplex PCR; TCRdb stores in-frame clones only, minus some. The V and J calls and the clone size are those of that table, but D and trimming were determined from the DNA. The sample carries 950,000 to 1,300,000 clones, 70% to 80% recorded once. This clone was seen once.

The sequencing input was memory CD4+ T cells sorted from blood. Subset in this sample: CD45RA-negative fraction. The chain uses TRBV20-1 and TRBJ2-7; D not resolved. The sequence was obtained from a man between 18 and 29 years old in good health. CDR3 in DNA: TGCAGTGCCAAAGACTACGAGCAGTACTTC. This sequence encodes CSAKDYEQYF.